This T cell receptor beta chain was observed in a study of cytomegalovirus exposure and HLA in healthy donors. About the study: HLA-typed donors contributed 80 million to 85 million unique TCRs, which were held in an early data release.

Whole-study findings and limits: Earlier findings revealed that most TCR beta V segments proved productive either about 87% or about 30% of the time. Association of 16,951 TCR beta sequences with HLA alleles was found at 0.05 false discovery rate in a later analysis.

The PCR contained 60 Vbeta and 13 Jbeta primers. Sequenced by immunoSEQ multiplex PCR; TCRdb stores in-frame clones only, minus some. The profile shows roughly 80,000 clones, approximately 88% of them singletons. The CDR3 has 14 residues. Trimming took 5 bases from V and 1 from J, leaving 11 bases between them. From germline, CDR1 is SGHRS and CDR2 YFSETQ. Turning to this clone: What it binds is unknown.

The sequence derives from a woman aged 45-59 years in good health and CMV-seronegative. The genes are TRBV5-1 and TRBJ2-3; TRBD2 might be the D (5 bases). What was sequenced was PBMCs. The CDR3 loop reads CASRKDWGTDTQYF. The CDR3 DNA reads TGCGCCAGCAGGAAGGACTGGGGCACAGATACGCAGTATTTT.